This T cell receptor (beta chain) was identified during a study of cytomegalovirus exposure and HLA in healthy donors. Study-level findings and limits: Reports credit the classifier with highly specific, highly sensitive diagnosis of cytomegalovirus status. Per a prior analysis, the majority of TCR beta V segments were productive roughly 87% or roughly 30% of the time.

Worth noting for this clone: Its matching antigen is unknown.

Use of 60 Vbeta and 13 Jbeta primers characterized the PCR. Here immunoSEQ multiplex PCR was the method, and the copy in TCRdb shows in-frame clones only, minus some. The data hold 95,000 to 150,000 clones, with 17% observed a single time. CDR3 length equals 16 residues. Unmatched junction bases numbered 13, after V lost 6 bases and J lost 4 bases. In germline, CDR1 is MDHEN, CDR2 SYDVKM. This TCR came from a female donor in good health and CMV-seropositive. The chain has TRBV28 and TRBJ2-7; 9 bases are a match to TRBD2. Sequenced input: PBMCs. CDR3 DNA: TGTGCCAGCAGCCGGACCTGGGCTAGCGGGAATTACGAGCAGTACTTC. Translated, it gives CASSRTWASGNYEQYF.